The rows below give T cell receptor beta chains drawn from one sample of a study of OX40 agonist ivuxolimab in advanced cancers. Method: immunoSEQ multiplex PCR; TCRdb's copy keeps in-frame clones and lacks some. The table records more than 75,000 clones, more than 85% of them present only once. The sample here was CD4+ or CD8+ T cells sorted from blood, taken in a trial of the OX40 agonist ivuxolimab. The receptors were gathered from an adult with an advanced solid tumor such as melanoma, head and neck, liver or kidney cancer. Each CDR3 is given without its conserved first and last residue. Clone size, where shown, is once, few, many, or a class for clones that have expanded.

abundance	j_gene	v_gene	CDR3aa
-	TRBJ1-3	TRBV5-1	ASSLGDSGNTIY
-	TRBJ2-5	TRBV23-1	ASTGCAPETQY
-	TRBJ2-3	TRBV20-1	SATNRDTQY
-	TRBJ1-5	TRBV6-5	ASSYNPNQPQH
-	TRBJ2-4	TRBV11-2	ASSLGGLWVGKNIQY
-	TRBJ2-7	TRBV7-9	ASSPIYEQY
once	TRBJ2-3	TRBV5-4	ASSLQGGSTDTQY
once	TRBJ1-1	TRBV4-2	ASSQEPGAGTEAF
-	TRBJ2-3	TRBV6-5	ASRTGYTDTQY
-	TRBJ2-3	TRBV6-5	ASTPGAGGQDTQY
-	TRBJ2-5	TRBV5-6	ASSLLAGAQETQY
-	TRBJ1-1	TRBV30	AWAGQGATEAF
-	TRBJ2-7	TRBV30	AWSHSHEQY
-	TRBJ1-2	TRBV5-1	ASSSGTVNYGYT
-	TRBJ2-3	TRBV7-3	ASSSGGGLGTQY